This TCR beta chain originates from a study of breast tumors, draining lymph nodes, adjacent tissues. Study-wide points: That most tumor T cells come from lymph nodes remained unproven. Luminal-like breast cancer showed significantly greater tumor-nontumor repertoire similarity than basal-like breast cancer did. Data fit most tumor T cells coming from lymph node, expanding in tumor.

CDR3 length equals 14 residues. The germline V and J ends were trimmed by 1 base and 1 base, with 7 bases remaining between them. Germline CDR1 LNHNV, CDR2 YYDKDF (reference sequence). Using its own MiXCR run on the multiplex PCR reads, TCRdb lists one record per CDR3 protein. The sample lists approximately 28,000 distinct CDR3 sequences, roughly 69% occurring once. On this clonotype itself: What it recognizes is unknown.

The TCR comes from a female donor with breast cancer. Some clones in this sample may be carry-over from other donors' samples. The source material was breast tumor tissue. The rearrangement links TRBV15 to TRBJ1-1; D is ambiguous. For the CDR3, the DNA is TGTGCCACCAGCAGAGTGGAGGGGAACACTGAAGCTTTCTTT. This translates into CATSRVEGNTEAFF.